The 32 T cell receptor beta chains in this list originate from one sample, sequenced in a study of identical twins. In TCRdb, the 5' RACE reads were re-called with MiXCR into one record per CDR3 protein. The sample comprises a few hundred thousand distinct CDR3 sequences, roughly 9% of which are singletons, and under 7.5% rests with the top ten. These data were likewise used in another study, on yellow fever vaccine responses in identical twins.

Sequencing used CD8+ T cells sorted from blood. The receptor source for this set is a woman aged 18-29 years in good health.

This clonotype was seen many times. The chain links TRBV9 to TRBJ1-6; D is unclear. V was shortened by 0 bases and J by 7 bases, with 11 bases between the two germline ends. Germline lookup yields CDR1 SGDLS and CDR2 YYNGEE. The CDR3 runs 15 residues. CDR3: CASSVDWVGNSPLHF. The CDR3 nucleotides read TGTGCCAGCAGCGTAGACTGGGTAGGCAATTCACCCCTCCACTTT.

The sample holds many counts of this clonotype. DNA for the CDR3: TGCAGCGTTGTCGGCGGGAGGGGTGAGCAGTACTTC. Protein product: CSVVGGRGEQYF. This chain joins TRBV29-1 and TRBJ2-7; 9 nucleotides match TRBD2. The CDR3 extends over 12 amino acids. The germline V gene encodes CDR1 SQVTM and CDR2 ANQGSEA. V trimming: 4 bases; J trimming: 7 bases; junction bases outside the gene matches: 5.

This rearrangement joins TRBV6-2 or TRBV6-3 to TRBJ1-2; perhaps TRBD1 as D (6 bases). Germline CDR1 and CDR2: MNHEY and SVGEGT. The CDR3 sequence is 15 residues long. Trimming left V 0 bases short and J 6 bases short, with 14 bases between. The CDR3 coding sequence is TGTGCCAGCAGTTACTCGCGCCGGGGGGCGGATGGCTACACCTTC. Its translation is CASSYSRRGADGYTF.

This clonotype was counted ten times or more. The chain has TRBV27 and TRBJ2-1; D possibly corresponds to TRBD2 (6 bases). CDR1 is MNHEY and CDR2 is SMNVEV in the germline V gene (reference sequence). The V and J ends lost 2 bases and 0 bases respectively, with 14 bases between them. CDR3 size: 17 residues. This CDR3 is CASSLRGGAGSYNEQFF. CDR3 DNA sequence: TGTGCCAGCAGTTTAAGGGGCGGGGCAGGCTCCTACAATGAGCAGTTCTTC.

This clonotype was counted only a few times. The V gene is TRBV10-2, the J gene TRBJ2-1; 8 bases match TRBD2. This CDR3 contains 16 residues. Germline assignment: CDR1 WSHSY and CDR2 SAAADI. With V trimmed by 0 bases and J by 8 bases, 9 bases remained unmatched. The CDR3 loop is CASSESLAGGWDEQFF. CDR3 coding DNA: TGCGCCAGCAGTGAGTCCCTGGCGGGAGGATGGGATGAGCAGTTCTTC.

At least ten counts were recorded for this clonotype. This rearrangement joins TRBV25-1 to TRBJ1-1; TRBD1 might be the D (5 bases). Germline-derived CDR1 and CDR2 are MGHDK and SYGVNS. V lost 6 bases to trimming and J lost 5 bases, with 19 bases between them. The CDR3 extends over 15 amino acids. CDR3 in amino acids: CASRGWGDLGTEAFF. The CDR3 nucleotides are TGTGCCAGCAGGGGGTGGGGGGACTTAGGGACTGAAGCTTTCTTT. Looking up the rest from reference TRBV25-1 and TRBJ1-1 gives the full variable domain: EADIYQTPRYLVIGTGKKITLECSQTMGHDKMYWYQQDPGMELHLIHYSYGVNSTEKGDLSSESTVSRIRTEHFPLTLESARPSHTSQYLCASRGWGDLGTEAFFGQGTRLTVV.

This clonotype has a handful of counts. The chain links TRBV6-2 or TRBV6-3 to TRBJ2-7, with 9 bases identical to TRBD1. Trimming removed 6 bases from V and 6 bases from J; junction bases left unmatched: 3. CDR3 length: 12 residues. Germline assignment: CDR1 MNHEY and CDR2 SVGEGT. CDR3 residues: CASRQGALEQYF. CDR3 DNA sequence: TGTGCCAGCAGACAGGGGGCTCTCGAGCAGTACTTC.

The chain employs TRBV24-1 and TRBJ2-1; D is ambiguous. Germline V lookup: CDR1 KGHDR, CDR2 SFDVKD. CDR3 length: 17 amino acids. The V gene lost 4 bases and the J gene lost 0 bases, with 15 bases spanning the gap. Here the CDR3 DNA reads TGTGCCACCAGTGAGGGAATTCGGGTTAGCTCCTACAATGAGCAGTTCTTC. Residues: CATSEGIRVSSYNEQFF.

This clonotype has a count of ten or more. V gene TRBV4-3 combines with J gene TRBJ2-2, with a weak D call TRBD2 (6 bases). With 0 bases removed from V and 2 bases from J, the gap between germline ends came to 10 bases. The CDR3 is 16 residues long. CDR1 LGHNA and CDR2 YSLEER come from the germline V gene. Here the CDR3 DNA reads TGCGCCAGCAGCCAAGATCGCGGGGAAAACACCGGGGAGCTGTTTTTT. Residues: CASSQDRGENTGELFF.

V is TRBV6-2 or TRBV6-3 and J is TRBJ2-1; TRBD2 matches at 9 bases. This CDR3 comprises 17 residues. Germline loops: CDR1 MNHEY, CDR2 SVGEGT. J gave up 8 bases and V 6 bases, and 17 bases lay outside the gene matches. The CDR3 DNA reads as TGTGCCAGCAGCCCGCTCGGTCTAGCGGGAATTCTGTATGAGCAGTTCTTC. Encoded protein: CASSPLGLAGILYEQFF.

In this sample, this clonotype turned up many times. The chain couples TRBV12-3 or TRBV12-4 to TRBJ2-7; 11 bases align to TRBD1. V was clipped by 6 bases and J by 6 bases; unmatched bases: 4. The CDR3 covers 13 residues. CDR3 nucleotide sequence: TGTGCCAGCAGCTACGGGACAGGGGGCGAGCAGTACTTC. Amino acid sequence: CASSYGTGGEQYF.

This clonotype was counted ten times or more. The J gene is TRBJ2-5, the V gene TRBV28; TRBD2 agrees at 7 bases. The V segment lost 3 bases and the J segment 5 bases; nucleotides outside the gene matches: 9. The CDR3 is made up of 15 amino acids. Germline lookup yields CDR1 MDHEN and CDR2 SYDVKM. CDR3: CASSFSAGAVETQYF. Written as DNA, the CDR3 is TGTGCCAGCAGTTTTTCCGCGGGAGCGGTTGAGACCCAGTACTTC.

The chain joins TRBV20-1 to TRBJ2-1, with TRBD2 matching 14 bases. The CDR3 is made up of 14 amino acids. Per germline, CDR1 DFQATT and CDR2 SNEGSKA (reference sequence). Trimming cost V 6 bases and J 8 bases; bases outside gene matches: 6. CDR3: CSAAGTSGSDEQFF. The DNA of the CDR3 is TGCAGTGCCGCCGGGACTAGCGGGAGCGATGAGCAGTTCTTC.

The CDR3 bases are TGCAGCGTAGCGCCTGGAAACGGTGAGCAGTTCTTC. Encoded protein: CSVAPGNGEQFF. This rearrangement joins TRBV29-1 to TRBJ2-1; D is unresolved. CDR3 length equals 12 residues. Per the germline V gene, CDR1 is SQVTM and CDR2 is ANQGSEA. V was shortened by 6 bases and J by 9 bases, with 15 bases between the two germline ends.

This clonotype appeared a few times. CDR3 in amino acids: CASSLGEGDYSNQPQHF. The CDR3 DNA sequence: TGTGCCAGCAGCTTAGGAGAGGGAGATTATAGCAATCAGCCCCAGCATTTT. The V gene is TRBV7-9, the J gene TRBJ1-5; D remains unclear. CDR1 is SEHNR, CDR2 FQNEAQ, per germline (reference sequence). The CDR3 has 17 amino acids. V was shortened by 1 base and J by 0 bases, with 13 bases between the two germline ends.

This clonotype was detected many times. The chain couples TRBV4-1 to TRBJ2-7; maybe TRBD2 (5 bases). V dropped 2 bases and J dropped 2 bases, with 16 bases sitting between them. The CDR3 runs to 16 residues. Germline CDR1 and CDR2: MGHRA and YSYEKL. The DNA of the CDR3 is TGCGCCAGCAGCCAACAGTCGGGCAGCGGAACCTACGAGCAGTACTTC. It specifies CASSQQSGSGTYEQYF.

This chain uses TRBV27 with TRBJ1-1; TRBD1 is a possible D gene (6 bases). Trimming pared 2 bases from V and 3 bases from J, leaving 13 bases between. CDR3 length: 15 residues. Germline V lookup: CDR1 MNHEY, CDR2 SMNVEV (reference sequence). CDR3 nucleotides: TGTGCCAGCAGTTTAGATGGGGGGCTTCACACTGAAGCTTTCTTT. Protein: CASSLDGGLHTEAFF.

This clonotype was counted a few times. This rearrangement joins TRBV6-1 to TRBJ2-5; 8 positions agree with TRBD2. The CDR3 is made up of 16 amino acids. The ends lost 6 bases at V and 5 bases at J; junction bases unmatched: 14. The germline V gene has CDR1 MNHNS and CDR2 SASEGT. The CDR3 loop reads CASSPTLGGGTETQYF. The CDR3 DNA is TGTGCCAGCAGCCCCACCCTCGGCGGGGGGACGGAGACCCAGTACTTC.

This clonotype was seen at least ten times. For the CDR3, the DNA is TGTGCCAGCGGCCAGACTCCCGGACAGGGAAGAACAGATACGCAGTATTTT. This sequence encodes CASGQTPGQGRTDTQYF. This sequence joins TRBV6-2 or TRBV6-3 and TRBJ2-3; 8 bases are shared with TRBD1. Trimming cost V 8 bases and J 3 bases; bases outside gene matches: 16. Germline V gene lookup returns CDR1 MNHEY and CDR2 SVGEGT. This CDR3 contains 17 residues.

Remarks on this clonotype: Given a much more abundant clone one base away, this may be a read error. This chain connects TRBV12-3 or TRBV12-4 to TRBJ2-2; D perhaps matches TRBD2 (6 bases). The length of the CDR3 is 13 residues. The CDR3 nucleotides read TGTGCCAGCAGTTATGAGAACACCGGGGGGCTGTTTTTT. Protein product: CASSYENTGGLFF.

The chain joins TRBV24-1 to TRBJ1-2; 7 positions match TRBD1. This CDR3 region has 16 residues. V trimming: 0 bases; J trimming: 2 bases; junction bases outside the gene matches: 5. In germline, CDR1 is KGHDR, CDR2 SFDVKD. This CDR3 is CATSDLRQGGNYGYTF. CDR3 coding DNA: TGTGCCACCAGTGATTTGCGACAGGGAGGGAACTATGGCTACACCTTC.

This chain links TRBV24-1 with TRBJ2-2; D unclear. V dropped 4 bases and J dropped 7 bases, with 18 bases sitting between them. The CDR3 contains 16 residues. Germline CDR1 reads KGHDR; CDR2 reads SFDVKD. CDR3 in DNA: TGTGCCACCAGTGACTCGGGCCCCTTATCCGGCGGGGAGCTGTTTTTT. This gives the protein CATSDSGPLSGGELFF.

The chain has TRBV29-1 and TRBJ1-2, with D perhaps TRBD1 (6 bases). This CDR3 contains 14 residues. Germline V gene lookup returns CDR1 SQVTM and CDR2 ANQGSEA. The V end lost 3 bases, the J end lost 7 bases, and 18 bases lay between the germline ends. The CDR3 sequence is CSVDTGSLRGGYTF. The DNA for the CDR3 is TGCAGCGTTGATACAGGGAGCCTACGAGGTGGCTACACCTTC.

V gene TRBV7-9 combines with J gene TRBJ2-7; 9 bases agree with TRBD1. Germline trimming cut 5 bases from V and 7 bases from J; bases unmatched to any gene: 15. Germline V lookup: CDR1 SEHNR, CDR2 FQNEAQ (reference sequence). There are 16 residues in the CDR3. The CDR3 bases are TGTGCCAGCAGCGTTAGGACAGGGGACGCAAGGCCAGAGCAGTACTTC. Translating gives CASSVRTGDARPEQYF.

At least ten counts were recorded for this clonotype. The rearrangement links TRBV7-9 to TRBJ2-2; D is uncertain. CDR3 length: 13 amino acids. V shed 9 bases and J shed 0 bases, with 8 bases lying between them. Germline-derived CDR1 and CDR2 are SEHNR and FQNEAQ (reference sequence). The CDR3 DNA reads TGTGCCAGAAGTCAGTCGAACACCGGGGAGCTGTTTTTT. As protein: CARSQSNTGELFF.

This clonotype was seen more than once but under ten times. The chain carries TRBV4-2 and TRBJ2-7, with D possibly called TRBD1 or TRBD2 (6 bases each). The CDR3 spans 13 residues. Germline CDR1 LGHNA, CDR2 YNFKEQ. V was pared by 4 bases and J by 5 bases, with 12 bases between. The CDR3 protein is CASSPGGPNEQYF. CDR3 sequence (DNA): TGTGCCAGCAGCCCTGGGGGGCCCAACGAGCAGTACTTC.

This clonotype was found a few times. The genes are TRBV3-1 and TRBJ2-7, with a weak D call TRBD1 (5 bases). Germline assignment: CDR1 LGHDT and CDR2 YNNKEL (reference sequence). Between the trimmed V and J ends, which lost 1 base and 4 bases, there was a span of 11 bases. The CDR3 totals 14 residues. This CDR3 is CASSQGGLVYEQYF. The CDR3 DNA reads TGTGCCAGCAGCCAAGGGGGCCTGGTATACGAGCAGTACTTC.

This clonotype was seen only a few times. The CDR3 is CASSVQDRNLYYNSPLHF. CDR3 DNA sequence: TGTGCCAGCAGCGTACAAGACAGGAATCTTTACTATAATTCACCCCTCCACTTT. The gene calls are TRBV9 and TRBJ1-6; D perhaps matches TRBD1 (6 bases). From germline, CDR1 is SGDLS and CDR2 YYNGEE. The V end lost 1 base, the J end lost 3 bases, and 17 bases lay between the germline ends. The CDR3 has 18 amino acids.

This clonotype was counted many times. The J gene is TRBJ2-1, the V gene TRBV12-3 or TRBV12-4; the match to TRBD2 covers 10 bases. V was clipped by 4 bases and J by 3 bases; unmatched bases: 6. This CDR3 has 16 residues. The CDR3 loop reads CASSSLASGGYNEQFF. The CDR3 DNA sequence: TGTGCCAGCAGTTCGTTGGCTAGCGGGGGCTACAATGAGCAGTTCTTC.

The sample holds a few counts of this clonotype. This sequence joins TRBV7-3 and TRBJ2-3; D not resolved. The CDR3 consists of 13 residues. Trimming cost V 5 bases and J 4 bases, with 10 bases left between them. CDR1 is SGHTA and CDR2 is FQGTGA in the germline V gene. The CDR3 loop reads CASSLIASDTQYF. The DNA of the CDR3 is TGTGCCAGCAGCCTGATAGCCTCAGATACGCAGTATTTT.

This clonotype was detected many times. The CDR3 nucleotides are TGTGCCAGCAGTTTTAGGACAGTTGGGAATGAGCAGTTCTTC. It codes for CASSFRTVGNEQFF. The chain uses TRBV12-3 or TRBV12-4 and TRBJ2-1; D is possibly TRBD1 (6 bases). Deletions cut 3 bases from V and 7 bases from J, with 13 bases between. The CDR3 has 14 amino acids.

This clonotype was picked up a small number of times. The chain joins TRBV5-1 to TRBJ1-5; 10 nucleotides line up with TRBD1. This CDR3 contains 14 residues. V lost 4 bases to trimming and J lost 5 bases; unmatched junction nucleotides: 3. The germline CDR1 and CDR2 sequences are SGHRS and YFSETQ. Here the CDR3 reads CASSEGQGHQPQHF. CDR3 DNA: TGCGCCAGCAGCGAGGGACAGGGGCATCAGCCCCAGCATTTT.